The entry that follows covers one T cell receptor beta chain sequence. This clonotype has ten or more counts. This receptor's antigen is unknown. The record has no base qualities; no much larger clone is one base away. Sequencing used an Illumina HiSeq 2500. First-strand cDNA was synthesized using Superscript III and a set of TRAV- and TRBV-specific primers, so that both TCRalpha and TCRbeta chains were covered. TCRs were amplified with Phusion for around 20 PCR cycles using a constant-region primer together with the adapter attached to the V primers. The isolated mRNA was amplified using the MessageAmp II aRNA Amplification Kit, with in vitro transcription performed for roughly 16 hours at 37 degrees C. The Dynabeads mRNA DIRECT Purification Kit was used to isolate the mRNA for TCR sequencing. A second roughly 25-cycle Phusion PCR added indexed Illumina adapters, and products were purified with AMPure XP beads. From the authors' description of their analysis: Custom Perl scripts pooled TCR sequences encoding the same protein, removed out-of-frame sequences and computed each clonotype's abundance. Any TCR sequence backed by just one read was left out of the analysis. Repertoire metrics included Shannon entropy, Gini index, clonality, richness, and frequency of TCRs shared between repertoires. The raw public reads went through TCRdb reprocessing: fastp at Q25, MiXCR clone calling, in-frame beta chains kept. Each CDR3 protein gets just one entry, which takes the most common genes and DNA from the rows behind it. The V and J calls and clone size come from TCRdb's table, not from the authors' own analysis. The sample table contains around 79,000 distinct CDR3 sequences; only one count was recorded for about 19% of them. Together, the top ten hold more than 4.5% of the sample.

This entry is derived from a study of low-dose radiotherapy and immunotherapy resistance in tumors (dated by TCRdb to the early 2020s). Turning to the overall study: Patients in Cohort 1 were given 0.5 Gy per fraction every 2 weeks, and the prescribed total PTV dose was 6.5 Gy. Patients in Cohort 2 were given 1 Gy per fraction every two weeks, for a total of 13 Gy across 26 weeks. Nivolumab and ipilimumab were both given intravenously, with nivolumab at a 240 mg flat dose every two weeks and ipilimumab at 1 mg/kg every six weeks. Cyclophosphamide 200 mg/m2 was administered intravenously every two weeks, one day before each radiation and immunotherapy administration. Patients took aspirin 300 mg orally once daily for four cycles, starting on cycle 1 day 1. Randomization of trial participants into treatment groups was not performed. Eight patients were included in the translational analysis, namely three from the first dose cohort plus the first five from the second dose cohort.

This specimen's time point label, per the study, means: before trial treatment. Donors were enrolled in RACIN, a single-arm phase I dose-escalation trial in which nivolumab, ipilimumab, aspirin, low-dose cyclophosphamide and low-dose radiotherapy were combined. Patients were eligible if they had advanced solid tumors that were TIL-negative. Via the germline V gene (reference sequence), CDR1 is MNHEY and CDR2 SMNVEV. V and J are trimmed by 10 bases and 7 bases, and the gene matches miss 11 bases of the junction. There are 13 amino acids in the CDR3, from cysteine to phenylalanine inclusive. Kept here is only the CDR3 DNA, which spans 39 bases and is read in frame from base 1.

The sequence was obtained from a male donor with prostate cancer. This chain is built from TRBV27 and TRBJ2-7; 9 bases in the junction line up with TRBD1. Sequencing was performed on PBMCs, taken before treatment. The CDR3 region reads CATARTGGHEQYF. The DNA is as follows: TGTGCCACAGCGAGAACAGGGGGCCATGAGCAGTACTTC.